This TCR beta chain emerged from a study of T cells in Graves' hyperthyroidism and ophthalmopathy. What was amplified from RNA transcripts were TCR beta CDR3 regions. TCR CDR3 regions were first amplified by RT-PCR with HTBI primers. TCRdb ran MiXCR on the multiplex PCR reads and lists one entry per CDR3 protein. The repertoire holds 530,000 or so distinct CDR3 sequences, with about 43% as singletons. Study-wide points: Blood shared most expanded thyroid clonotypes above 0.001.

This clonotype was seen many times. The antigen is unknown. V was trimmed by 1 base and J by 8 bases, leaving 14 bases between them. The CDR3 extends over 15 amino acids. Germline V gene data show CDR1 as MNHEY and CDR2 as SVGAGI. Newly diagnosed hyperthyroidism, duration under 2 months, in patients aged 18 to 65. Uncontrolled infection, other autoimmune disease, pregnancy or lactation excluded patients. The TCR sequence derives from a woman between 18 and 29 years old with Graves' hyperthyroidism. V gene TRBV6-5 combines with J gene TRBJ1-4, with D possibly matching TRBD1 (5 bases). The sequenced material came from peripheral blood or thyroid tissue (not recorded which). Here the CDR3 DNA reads TGTGCCAGCAGTTACTTGGGCAGGGCGGACGAAAAACTGTTTTTT. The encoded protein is CASSYLGRADEKLFF.